The 16 T cell receptor beta chains reported below all come from one sample, sequenced in a study of glioma-infiltrating T cells after dendritic cell vaccination. This sample's time point: after dendritic cell vaccination, including at tumor progression/relapse. The assay was immunoSEQ multiplex PCR, and TCRdb's table has in-frame clones only and misses some. In the table there are 99,000 or so clones, around 89% of which are singletons. The sequences come from blood, collected after dendritic cell vaccination. These receptors were collected from a human donor with glioblastoma.

The chain links TRBV6-6 to TRBJ1-6, with D tentatively TRBD1 (6 bases). The CDR3 length is 16 residues. Germline CDR1 is MNHNY and CDR2 is SVGAGI (reference sequence). Trimming shortened V by 6 bases and J by 6 bases, and 18 bases separated the two germline ends. CDR3 sequence: CASSLDPQGANSPLHF. CDR3 nucleotides: TGTGCCAGCAGCCTTGACCCACAGGGTGCTAATTCACCCCTCCACTTT.

This chain uses TRBV6-1 with TRBJ1-4; 7 nucleotides line up with TRBD1. V dropped 5 bases and J dropped 6; count of bases not matched to a gene: 6. The germline V gene encodes CDR1 MNHNS and CDR2 SASEGT. The CDR3 spans 14 residues. Here the CDR3 DNA reads TGTGCCAGCAGTCGGGACAGCCAGCATGAAAAACTGTTTTTT. Translating it yields CASSRDSQHEKLFF.

The V and J genes are TRBV11-1 and TRBJ2-2; 9 nucleotides align to TRBD2. This CDR3 is built from 14 residues. The germline gives CDR1 SGHAT, CDR2 FQDESV (reference sequence). After removal of 6 bases from V and 6 bases from J, the junction contained 5 bases not matched to a gene. The DNA of the CDR3 is TGTGCCAGCAGAATAGCGGGAGACCCCGGGGAGCTGTTTTTT. Its translation: CASRIAGDPGELFF. The entire variable domain, with the rest obtained from reference TRBV11-1 and TRBJ2-2, is as follows: EAEVAQSPRYKITEKSQAVAFWCDPISGHATLYWYRQILGQGPELLVQFQDESVVDDSQLPKDRFSAERLKGVDSTLKIQPAELGDSAMYLCASRIAGDPGELFFGEGSRLTVL.

The rearrangement joins TRBV6-6 to TRBJ2-7; tentative D call: TRBD2 (5 bases). V gave up 4 bases and J gave up 2 bases, with 6 bases separating them. The CDR3 is 12 amino acids. The germline gives CDR1 MNHNY, CDR2 SVGAGI (reference sequence). The chain's CDR3 is CASSSGTYEQYF. The CDR3 coding sequence is TGTGCCAGCAGTTCCGGGACCTACGAGCAGTACTTC.

The chain joins TRBV19 to TRBJ2-3, with TRBD2 identical over 9 bases. V shed 5 bases, J shed 6 bases, and the junction held 9 bases outside the gene matches. This CDR3 has 15 residues. In germline, CDR1 is LNHDA, CDR2 SQIVND (reference sequence). The CDR3 DNA follows: TGTGCCAGTAGTCCCAGGACTAGCGCGCTTGATACGCAGTATTTT. Translated: CASSPRTSALDTQYF.

The rearrangement joins TRBV7-8 to TRBJ1-2, with unresolved D. CDR1 is SGHVS, CDR2 FQNEAQ, per germline. This CDR3 has 14 residues. The ends were cut back, 0 bases at V and 0 bases at J, with 5 bases in the middle. The CDR3 protein is CASSLATANYGYTF. CDR3 sequence (DNA): TGTGCCAGCAGCTTAGCAACAGCTAACTATGGCTACACCTTC.

This chain connects TRBV13 to TRBJ2-7; perhaps TRBD2 as D (6 bases). Germline V gives CDR1 PRHDT, CDR2 FYEKMQ (reference sequence). CDR3 length: 15 residues. The V end lost 0 bases, the J end lost 1 base, and 10 bases lay between the germline ends. CDR3 DNA sequence: TGTGCCAGCAGCTTAGGCCAGGGAGGTTCCTACGAGCAGTACTTC. This encodes CASSLGQGGSYEQYF.

This clone occurred once. This chain uses TRBV7-3 with TRBJ2-2; a weak D match, TRBD1 (5 bases). The germline V and J ends were trimmed by 3 bases and 0 bases, with 8 bases remaining between them. From germline, CDR1 is SGHTA and CDR2 FQGTGA. This CDR3 region has 15 residues. The CDR3 DNA reads as TGTGCCAGCAGCTTGGACACTGCGAACACCGGGGAGCTGTTTTTT. This gives the protein CASSLDTANTGELFF.

CDR3 residues: CASSTVGRAYNEQFF. The CDR3 DNA reads as TGTGCCAGCAGCACAGTCGGGAGGGCCTACAATGAGCAGTTCTTC. J is TRBJ2-1 and V is TRBV9; the match to TRBD2 covers 8 bases. Germline CDR1 SGDLS, CDR2 YYNGEE. The trim removed 4 bases at V and 2 bases at J, leaving 5 bases unmatched. CDR3 length: 15 amino acids.

This chain uses TRBV7-9 with TRBJ2-1; 11 nucleotides match TRBD1. J was trimmed by 4 bases and V by 4 bases; bases with no gene match: 6. Germline CDR1 is SEHNR and CDR2 is FQNEAQ (reference sequence). This CDR3 comprises 16 residues. In DNA form, the CDR3 reads TGTGCCAGCAGCTCACGGACAGGGGGCGGTTACAATGAGCAGTTCTTC. It specifies CASSSRTGGGYNEQFF.

V is TRBV5-6 and J is TRBJ1-1; tentatively, D is TRBD1 (6 bases). The germline V gene encodes CDR1 SGHDT and CDR2 YYEEEE. The CDR3 consists of 16 residues. Trimming left V 6 bases short and J 5 bases short, with 23 bases between. The CDR3 loop is CASTFGGLRGRTEAFF. Written as DNA, the CDR3 is TGTGCCAGCACCTTTGGGGGCCTCAGGGGAAGGACTGAAGCTTTCTTT.

The rearrangement links TRBV30 to TRBJ1-6, with D possibly matching TRBD1 (6 bases). Germline V gene lookup returns CDR1 GTSNPN and CDR2 SVGIG (reference sequence). The CDR3 is made up of 15 amino acids. The V end was cut by 1 base, the J end by 4 bases, with 11 bases between. This chain's CDR3 is CAWSEGTQYNSPLHF. The CDR3, as DNA: TGTGCCTGGAGTGAGGGGACACAATATAATTCACCCCTCCACTTT.

V and J are TRBV27 and TRBJ1-5, with unresolved D. The CDR3 loop spans 14 amino acids. V was pared by 3 bases and J by 0 bases, with 6 bases between. Germline CDR1 and CDR2: MNHEY and SMNVEV (reference sequence). The CDR3 loop is CASSLSSSNQPQHF. CDR3 sequence (DNA): TGTGCCAGCAGTTTGAGTTCTAGCAATCAGCCCCAGCATTTT.

The chain carries TRBV19 and TRBJ2-3, with 7 bases matching TRBD2. Germline lookup yields CDR1 LNHDA and CDR2 SQIVND (reference sequence). CDR3 length equals 15 residues. The J segment lost 5 bases and the V segment lost 5 bases, leaving 10 bases of the junction unmatched. The CDR3 loop is CASSPRDSGGDTQYF. The CDR3 DNA reads TGTGCCAGTAGTCCCCGGGACTCGGGGGGAGATACGCAGTATTTT.

This sequence joins TRBV5-5 and TRBJ2-4; possibly TRBD1 for D (5 bases). Trimming took 4 bases from V and 0 from J, leaving 14 bases between them. This CDR3 region has 16 residues. The germline gives CDR1 SGHKS, CDR2 YYEKEE (reference sequence). CDR3 in amino acids: CASSVLQGRAKNIQYF. The DNA for the CDR3 is TGTGCCAGCAGCGTCCTCCAGGGAAGAGCCAAAAACATTCAGTACTTC.

The genes are TRBV7-9 and TRBJ1-1; D may be TRBD1 (5 bases). Trimming shortened V by 3 bases and J by 1 base, and 6 bases separated the two germline ends. The CDR3 is made up of 13 amino acids. Germline V lookup: CDR1 SEHNR, CDR2 FQNEAQ (reference sequence). CDR3 in amino acids: CASSFGGNTEAFF. CDR3 coding DNA: TGTGCCAGCAGCTTCGGGGGGAACACTGAAGCTTTCTTT.